Listed below are T cell receptor beta chains from one sample, sequenced in a study of CD8 T cells in Susac syndrome. TCRdb reprocessed the immunoSEQ multiplex PCR reads with MiXCR, giving one entry per CDR3 protein. The profile shows roughly 400,000 distinct CDR3 sequences, roughly 85% of them singletons. The specimen was CD8+ T cells from PBMCs. The source is a human donor with multiple sclerosis. CDR3s include the opening cysteine and the closing phenylalanine or tryptophan. Fields, in order: D gene, J gene, clone size, V gene, CDR3 DNA, CDR3 protein. The D gene is left open where the match is weak. Size is stated for part of the rows, as once, few or many counts, or as a class when the clone is expanded.

d_gene: -
j_gene: TRBJ2-3
abundance: -
v_gene: TRBV25-1
CDR3nt: TGTGCCAGCGGGAGCGATACTCCGCAGTATTTT
CDR3aa: CASGSDTPQYF

d_gene: -
j_gene: TRBJ2-6
abundance: -
v_gene: TRBV10-3
CDR3nt: TGTGCCATCAGTGATGAGACAGGCGATCAAAGTGGCTCTGGGGCCAACGTCCTGACTTTC
CDR3aa: CAISDETGDQSGSGANVLTF

d_gene: TRBD2
j_gene: TRBJ2-1
abundance: -
v_gene: TRBV27
CDR3nt: TGTGCCAGCAGTTTAGCACTGCCGGGACTAGCGAATGAGCAGTTCTTC
CDR3aa: CASSLALPGLANEQFF

d_gene: -
j_gene: TRBJ1-2
abundance: -
v_gene: TRBV5-1
CDR3nt: TGCGCCAGCAGCCCCAGATCCCCGGCCCGGGACTATGGCTACACCTTC
CDR3aa: CASSPRSPARDYGYTF

d_gene: TRBD1
j_gene: TRBJ2-1
abundance: -
v_gene: TRBV20-1
CDR3nt: TGCAGTGCTCATCCAGGGGGCGCCTACAATGAGCAGTTCTTC
CDR3aa: CSAHPGGAYNEQFF

d_gene: TRBD2
j_gene: TRBJ2-2
abundance: -
v_gene: TRBV6-2/TRBV6-3
CDR3nt: TGTGCCAGCAGTGTACTACCTCGGGAGGACACCGGGGAGCTGTTTTTT
CDR3aa: CASSVLPREDTGELFF

d_gene: -
j_gene: TRBJ2-7
abundance: -
v_gene: TRBV5-1
CDR3nt: TGCGCCAGCAGAGGATTGGACGGCCGCTCCTACGAGCAGTACTTC
CDR3aa: CASRGLDGRSYEQYF

d_gene: -
j_gene: TRBJ1-1
abundance: -
v_gene: TRBV10-3
CDR3nt: TGTGCCATCAGGGGGGAATGGTCCACTGAAGCTTTCTTT
CDR3aa: CAIRGEWSTEAFF

d_gene: -
j_gene: TRBJ2-7
abundance: -
v_gene: TRBV9
CDR3nt: TGTGCCAGCAAGCCCCCCCCCTACGAGCAGTACTTC
CDR3aa: CASKPPPYEQYF

d_gene: TRBD1
j_gene: TRBJ1-2
abundance: -
v_gene: TRBV30
CDR3nt: TGTGCCTGGAGACAGGGGCCCAACTATGGCTACACCTTC
CDR3aa: CAWRQGPNYGYTF

d_gene: TRBD1
j_gene: TRBJ2-1
abundance: -
v_gene: TRBV4-2
CDR3nt: TGTGCCAGCAGCCAAGATGAAACAGGGGGATTGTTCTTC
CDR3aa: CASSQDETGGLFF

d_gene: -
j_gene: TRBJ2-7
abundance: -
v_gene: TRBV12-3/TRBV12-4
CDR3nt: TGTGCCAGCAGGGGGACATTACCAAAGCAGTACTTC
CDR3aa: CASRGTLPKQYF

d_gene: -
j_gene: TRBJ2-1
abundance: -
v_gene: TRBV3-1
CDR3nt: TGTGCCAGCAGCCATCTTGGGGGAGGGGGCTCCTACAATGAGCAGTTCTTC
CDR3aa: CASSHLGGGGSYNEQFF

d_gene: -
j_gene: TRBJ2-1
abundance: -
v_gene: TRBV7-6
CDR3nt: TGTGCCAGCAGCTTACCCGGGACCGGGCGAAATGAGCAGTTCTTC
CDR3aa: CASSLPGTGRNEQFF

d_gene: TRBD2
j_gene: TRBJ2-1
abundance: -
v_gene: TRBV5-1
CDR3nt: TGCGCCAGCAGGTGGGAGGGCTACAATGAGCAGTTCTTC
CDR3aa: CASRWEGYNEQFF

d_gene: -
j_gene: TRBJ2-1
abundance: -
v_gene: TRBV20-1
CDR3nt: TGCAGTGCTACCAGCTTACTGGGCGGGGACTACAATGAGCAGTTCTTC
CDR3aa: CSATSLLGGDYNEQFF

d_gene: TRBD1
j_gene: TRBJ1-1
abundance: few
v_gene: TRBV27
CDR3nt: TGTGCCAGCAGTTTAGGACAGGGGGTCGATGAAGCTTTCTTT
CDR3aa: CASSLGQGVDEAFF

d_gene: -
j_gene: TRBJ1-1
abundance: -
v_gene: TRBV7-9
CDR3nt: TGTGCCAGCAGCGATAGTCCGCGTTTTGAAGCTTTCTTT
CDR3aa: CASSDSPRFEAFF

d_gene: TRBD2
j_gene: TRBJ2-3
abundance: once
v_gene: TRBV20-1
CDR3nt: TGCAGTGCTAGAGATGTACTAGCGGGGGGTCCCCCAGCGCAGTATTTT
CDR3aa: CSARDVLAGGPPAQYF

d_gene: -
j_gene: TRBJ1-1
abundance: -
v_gene: TRBV7-9
CDR3nt: TGTGCCAGCTTAGAGACGGAGAACACTGAAGCTTTCTTT
CDR3aa: CASLETENTEAFF